Following are 9 T cell receptor beta chains from one sample sequenced in a study of blood T cell repertoires in COVID-19 (TCRdb year 2020). Libraries were constructed by the immunoSEQ multiplex PCR assay. The immuneACCESS repertoire file appears here via TCRdb, limited to in-frame rearrangements. These files lack a portion of the clones; in checked studies, under half of the deficit traces to unresolved V genes, and the cause of the others is not known. In all, the sample holds approximately 300,000 clones, and less than 85% of those were seen once. The ten largest clones take up about 2% of the sample. The sequenced sample was PBMCs or T cells enriched from blood (not recorded which). These receptors all stem from a woman aged 30 to 39 who had been exposed to COVID-19.

The V and J genes are TRBV12-3 or TRBV12-4 and TRBJ2-2, with D possibly matching TRBD1 (5 bases). The CDR3 covers 13 residues. V was trimmed by 2 bases and J by 7 bases, leaving 8 bases between them. CDR3 bases: TGTGCCAGCAGTTTACAGGGAAACGGGGAGCTGTTTTTT. This sequence encodes CASSLQGNGELFF.

The rearrangement links TRBV5-1 to TRBJ2-3, with a weak D call TRBD1 (5 bases). V lost 0 bases and J lost 3, with 14 bases in between. The CDR3 has 16 residues. Germline lookup yields CDR1 SGHRS and CDR2 YFSETQ. CDR3 DNA sequence: TGCGCCAGCAGCTTGGGGCAGGGCGTCAGGACAGATACGCAGTATTTT. Protein: CASSLGQGVRTDTQYF.

Only one count was recorded for this clone. The V gene is TRBV18, the J gene TRBJ1-4, with 9 bases that match TRBD1. The CDR3 runs to 16 residues. Germline V gene lookup returns CDR1 KGHSH and CDR2 LQKENI. Trimming at V came to 6 bases and at J to 7 bases, leaving 12 bases not matched to a gene. CDR3 protein: CASSRQWDRVSEKLFF. The CDR3 DNA reads as TGTGCCAGCTCCCGGCAGTGGGACAGGGTGAGTGAAAAACTGTTTTTT.

The V call is TRBV3-1 (or the pseudogene TRBV3-2), the J call TRBJ1-1, with a tentative D call TRBD1 (5 bases). CDR3 length: 17 residues. In germline, CDR1 is LGHDT, CDR2 YNNKEL (reference sequence). V was pared by 2 bases and J by 1 base, with 17 bases between. The CDR3 reads CASSQRGRGYANTEAFF. Here the CDR3 DNA reads TGTGCCAGCAGCCAAAGGGGTCGTGGGTACGCGAACACTGAAGCTTTCTTT.

This chain joins TRBV3-1 (or the pseudogene TRBV3-2) and TRBJ2-7, with 10 bases matching TRBD1. The germline gives CDR1 LGHDT, CDR2 YNNKEL (reference sequence). Losses at the gene ends were 4 bases for V and 5 bases for J; bases not matched to a gene: 14. This CDR3 region has 17 residues. In nucleotides, the CDR3 is TGTGCCAGCAGCCGCCAATTTTCCGGGGGACAGGGGAACGAGCAGTACTTC. Its translation is CASSRQFSGGQGNEQYF.

The chain links TRBV28 to TRBJ1-5; D unresolved. CDR3 length: 17 amino acids. Trimming removed 4 bases at V and 2 bases at J, with 18 bases between. Germline V lookup: CDR1 MDHEN, CDR2 SYDVKM. CDR3 in amino acids: CASSSPPGLQGNQPQHF. The CDR3 region has the DNA TGTGCCAGCAGTTCCCCGCCCGGGTTACAAGGCAATCAGCCCCAGCATTTT.

The rearrangement joins TRBV9 to TRBJ1-5; the D is unclear. V was shortened by 4 bases and J by 3 bases, with 11 bases between the two germline ends. Germline CDR1 and CDR2: SGDLS and YYNGEE. The CDR3 has 14 residues. CDR3 loop: CASSPGEFNQPQHF. The CDR3 bases are TGTGCCAGCAGCCCCGGGGAGTTCAATCAGCCCCAGCATTTT.

A single count supports this clone. The chain uses TRBV28 and TRBJ2-2, with D perhaps TRBD1 (7 bases). V lost 8 bases to trimming and J lost 5 bases, with 18 bases between them. This CDR3 has 15 residues. Germline V lookup: CDR1 MDHEN, CDR2 SYDVKM. The CDR3 protein is CASLDTRGRTGELFF. The CDR3 DNA follows: TGTGCCAGCCTCGACACCAGGGGGAGGACCGGGGAGCTGTTTTTT.

The chain is built from TRBV24-1 and TRBJ1-5; 10 bases align to TRBD1. This CDR3 region has 15 residues. The germline CDR1 and CDR2 sequences are KGHDR and SFDVKD. CDR3 sequence reads: CAHRDRGYRNQPQHF. The CDR3 DNA sequence: TGTGCACACCGGGACAGGGGTTATCGCAATCAGCCCCAGCATTTT.